This entry lists 24 T cell receptor beta chains sequenced from one sample in a study of T cell responses to AZD1222 COVID-19 vaccine. Using immunoSEQ multiplex PCR, the repertoire was profiled, and TCRdb retains in-frame clones only, with some absent. The table includes some 160,000 clones, approximately 91% detected once. The sequencing here drew on peripheral blood, taken 28 days after the second AZD1222 dose. The receptors were gathered from an adult who received the AZD1222 COVID-19 vaccine.

The rearrangement uses TRBV3-1 (or the pseudogene TRBV3-2) and TRBJ1-5; 7 bases line up with TRBD1. With 4 bases clipped from V and 4 bases from J, the junction kept 13 bases outside the gene matches. CDR1 and CDR2 from the germline V gene are LGHDT and YNNKEL (reference sequence). The CDR3 is 17 amino acids. The CDR3 region has the DNA TGTGCCAGCAGCCCCCCGGTCGACAGGGCCCGAAATCAGCCCCAGCATTTT. It encodes CASSPPVDRARNQPQHF.

This clone was counted a few times. For the CDR3, the DNA is TGTGCCAGCAGCTTGGACAGGGATAGGGGCTACACCTTC. This encodes CASSLDRDRGYTF. This chain links TRBV5-4 with TRBJ1-2; D is perhaps TRBD1 (6 bases). The CDR3 covers 13 residues. V lost 0 bases and J lost 8, with 11 bases in between. CDR1 SGHNT and CDR2 YYREEE come from the germline V gene (reference sequence). Full variable domain (rest looked up from reference TRBV5-4 and TRBJ1-2): ETGVTQSPTHLIKTRGQQVTLRCSSQSGHNTVSWYQQALGQGPQFIFQYYREEENGRGNFPPRFSGLQFPNYSSELNVNALELDDSALYLCASSLDRDRGYTFGSGTRLTVV.

There are a few counts of this clone. The chain combines TRBV29-1 with TRBJ1-1; TRBD1 might be the D (6 bases). The germline V gene encodes CDR1 SQVTM and CDR2 ANQGSEA. V lost 8 bases, J lost 4 bases, and 29 bases lay in between. The CDR3 extends over 17 amino acids. CDR3 in DNA: TGCAGCCCATCTGGGGCCACAGGGAGGATTTGGAGCACTGAAGCTTTCTTT. Translating gives CSPSGATGRIWSTEAFF.

Written as DNA, the CDR3 is TGTGCCAGCTCACCCCGTGGCTTGAACACTGAAGCTTTCTTT. Amino acids: CASSPRGLNTEAFF. The chain is built from TRBV18 and TRBJ1-1; D gene uncertain. This CDR3 has 14 amino acids. V gave up 3 bases and J gave up 0 bases, with 8 bases separating them. Germline V gene data show CDR1 as KGHSH and CDR2 as LQKENI.

In DNA, the CDR3 is TGTGCCAGCAGTGAACTGGGGTGGTTTTTT. This sequence encodes CASSELGWFF. J is TRBJ1-4 and V is TRBV6-1; no firm D call. V lost 2 bases to trimming and J lost 16 bases, with 8 bases between them. Germline V CDR1 and CDR2: MNHNS, SASEGT. There are 10 residues in the CDR3.

The V and J genes are TRBV7-2 and TRBJ2-4; D possibly corresponds to TRBD1 (6 bases). The germline gives CDR1 SGHTA, CDR2 FQGNSA. Trimming took 3 bases from V and 0 from J, leaving 15 bases between them. This CDR3 contains 17 residues. The CDR3: CASSLVVGGRAKNIQYF. CDR3 nucleotide sequence: TGTGCCAGCAGCTTGGTAGTAGGGGGACGAGCCAAAAACATTCAGTACTTC.

The genes are TRBV18 and TRBJ1-1; possibly TRBD1 for D (5 bases). This CDR3 has 14 residues. V lost 3 bases to trimming and J lost 6 bases, with 14 bases between them. Germline CDR1 and CDR2: KGHSH and LQKENI. Written as DNA, the CDR3 is TGTGCCAGCTCACCGAGGATGGGGACGGCTGAAGCTTTCTTT. Amino acid sequence: CASSPRMGTAEAFF.

This clone occurred many times. The J gene is TRBJ1-6, the V gene TRBV6-2 or TRBV6-3; weak D call: TRBD1 (6 bases). Germline loops: CDR1 MNHEY, CDR2 SVGEGT. Trimming took off 4 bases at V and 7 bases at J, with 23 bases between the two ends. The CDR3 runs 18 residues. This CDR3 reads CASSSDLDEIRGNSPLHF. Here the CDR3 DNA reads TGTGCCAGCAGTTCTGATCTGGATGAGATCAGGGGAAATTCACCCCTCCACTTT.

The chain recombines TRBV18 with TRBJ1-1; TRBD1 aligns across 9 bases. In germline, CDR1 is KGHSH, CDR2 LQKENI. The CDR3 has 15 amino acids. The V and J ends lost 4 bases and 0 bases, in that order; junction bases with no gene match: 3. CDR3 sequence: CASSLQGAVNTEAFF. CDR3 DNA: TGTGCCAGCTCACTACAGGGGGCGGTGAACACTGAAGCTTTCTTT. Complete variable domain (other parts from reference TRBV18 and TRBJ1-1): NAGVMQNPRHLVRRRGQEARLRCSPMKGHSHVYWYRQLPEEGLKFMVYLQKENIIDESGMPKERFSAEFPKEGPSILRIQQVVRGDSAAYFCASSLQGAVNTEAFFGQGTRLTVV.

The J gene is TRBJ1-2, the V gene TRBV6-5; maybe TRBD1 (5 bases). The CDR3 is 16 residues long. Germline CDR1 and CDR2: MNHEY and SVGAGI. The V end was cut by 8 bases, the J end by 4 bases, with 23 bases between. CDR3 nucleotide sequence: TGTGCCAGCTGTTGGGGCCGGGGGGGAGTATCCTATGGCTACACCTTC. Amino acids: CASCWGRGGVSYGYTF.

J is TRBJ1-4 and V is TRBV5-1, with D tentatively TRBD1 (6 bases). This CDR3 is 16 amino acids long. Trimming took 2 bases from V and 0 from J, leaving 11 bases between them. The germline V gene encodes CDR1 SGHRS and CDR2 YFSETQ. In nucleotides, the CDR3 is TGCGCCAGCAGCTTCGGGACAATCTCAACTAATGAAAAACTGTTTTTT. Protein sequence: CASSFGTISTNEKLFF.

The V and J genes are TRBV7-3 and TRBJ2-1, with D possibly matching TRBD2 (5 bases). The germline gives CDR1 SGHTA, CDR2 FQGTGA. The V and J ends lost 3 bases and 4 bases respectively, with 10 bases between them. The CDR3 extends over 14 amino acids. The CDR3 nucleotides read TGTGCCAGCAGCTTTGACGCGGGTTACAATGAGCAGTTCTTC. Its translation: CASSFDAGYNEQFF.

This clone appeared once. The chain employs TRBV3-1 (or the pseudogene TRBV3-2) and TRBJ1-2; no clear D gene. V shed 4 bases and J shed 4 bases, with 10 bases lying between them. This CDR3 spans 13 amino acids. Per germline, CDR1 LGHDT and CDR2 YNNKEL (reference sequence). In DNA, the CDR3 is TGTGCCAGCAGCCCCAGATCTACCTATGGCTACACCTTC. Its translation is CASSPRSTYGYTF.

This chain uses TRBV2 with TRBJ1-3; D unclear. The CDR3 has 15 amino acids. Germline CDR1 SNHLY, CDR2 FYNNEI. The ends were cut back, 5 bases at V and 0 bases at J, with 11 bases in the middle. CDR3 nucleotides: TGTGCCAGCAGTTTTATCCCGAGCTCTGGAAACACCATATATTTT. Translated, it gives CASSFIPSSGNTIYF.

The J gene is TRBJ1-2, the V gene TRBV25-1; 11 bases are shared with TRBD1. J lost 8 bases, V lost 4 bases, and 6 bases had no gene match. This CDR3 is built from 14 residues. The germline V gene encodes CDR1 MGHDK and CDR2 SYGVNS. The CDR3 loop is CASSAGQGAKGYTF. The DNA for the CDR3 is TGTGCCAGCAGTGCTGGACAGGGGGCAAAGGGCTACACCTTC.

V is TRBV2 and J is TRBJ2-7, with D possibly called TRBD1 or TRBD2 (5 bases each). The ends were cut back, 7 bases at V and 6 bases at J, with 25 bases in the middle. The V gene's germline CDR1 is SNHLY and CDR2 FYNNEI. The CDR3 spans 16 residues. CDR3 amino acids: CASIWRRRGASGEQYF. CDR3 bases: TGTGCCAGCATATGGAGAAGAAGAGGGGCCAGCGGCGAGCAGTACTTC.

This chain links TRBV3-1 (or the pseudogene TRBV3-2) with TRBJ2-5; the match to TRBD2 covers 7 bases. V trimming: 4 bases; J trimming: 2 bases; junction bases outside the gene matches: 10. The CDR3 length is 16 residues. CDR1 and CDR2 from the germline V gene are LGHDT and YNNKEL (reference sequence). For the CDR3, the DNA is TGTGCCAGCAGCCGGGTCGGGGGGAGACAACAAGAGACCCAGTACTTC. Amino acids: CASSRVGGRQQETQYF.

This clone occurred a few times. The rearrangement links TRBV19 to TRBJ2-7; D possibly corresponds to TRBD1 (6 bases). The CDR3 is made up of 15 amino acids. The V and J ends lost 9 bases and 0 bases respectively, with 18 bases between them. Germline V CDR1 and CDR2: LNHDA, SQIVND (reference sequence). The chain's CDR3 is CASRDTKAGSYEQYF. CDR3 DNA: TGTGCCAGCCGGGACACCAAAGCAGGCTCCTACGAGCAGTACTTC.

The J gene is TRBJ1-6, the V gene TRBV30; no definite D call. V lost 2 bases to trimming and J lost 12 bases, with 8 bases between them. CDR1 GTSNPN and CDR2 SVGIG come from the germline V gene (reference sequence). The CDR3 sequence is 11 residues long. CDR3 amino acids: CAWSSEVPLHF. The CDR3 DNA reads as TGTGCCTGGAGTTCGGAGGTACCCCTCCACTTT.

V usage is TRBV2 and J usage is TRBJ2-6; D may be TRBD2 (5 bases). The germline V and J ends were trimmed by 7 bases and 0 bases, with 7 bases remaining between them. This CDR3 has 14 amino acids. Germline values: CDR1 SNHLY, CDR2 FYNNEI. CDR3 residues: CASTEVSGANVLTF. The CDR3 DNA follows: TGTGCCAGCACGGAGGTCTCTGGGGCCAACGTCCTGACTTTC. The whole variable domain, filled in from reference TRBV2 and TRBJ2-6, reads EPEVTQTPSHQVTQMGQEVILRCVPISNHLYFYWYRQILGQKVEFLVSFYNNEISEKSEIFDDQFSVERPDGSNFTLKIRSTKLEDSAMYFCASTEVSGANVLTFGAGSRLTVL.

The V and J genes are TRBV4-2 and TRBJ1-3; 9 bases are a match to TRBD1. Losses at the gene ends were 4 bases for V and 0 bases for J; bases not matched to a gene: 4. CDR3 length: 16 amino acids. CDR1 and CDR2 (germline): LGHNA, YNFKEQ. In DNA form, the CDR3 reads TGTGCCAGCAGCCCGCCGGGACAGGGCTCTGGAAACACCATATATTTT. It specifies CASSPPGQGSGNTIYF.

With regard to this clone: Other nucleotide sequences in the sample specify the same CDR3. V gene TRBV12-3 or TRBV12-4 combines with J gene TRBJ2-7, with D unclear. The CDR3 extends over 12 amino acids. V lost 3 bases and J 4 bases, leaving 7 bases between the germline ends. The CDR3 here is CASSLGSYEQYF. CDR3 sequence (DNA): TGTGCCAGCAGTTTGGGAAGTTACGAGCAGTACTTC.

The chain has TRBV9 and TRBJ2-7; D remains unclear. The length of the CDR3 is 13 residues. The V end lost 0 bases, the J end lost 6 bases, and 10 bases lay between the germline ends. Germline V lookup: CDR1 SGDLS, CDR2 YYNGEE. CDR3 region: CASSVAPQVEQYF. The CDR3 region has the DNA TGTGCCAGCAGCGTAGCCCCCCAGGTCGAGCAGTACTTC.

The chain couples TRBV19 to TRBJ2-5; possible D gene TRBD2, 6 bases. Germline V gives CDR1 LNHDA, CDR2 SQIVND (reference sequence). The CDR3 runs 13 residues. Trimming cost V 3 bases and J 5 bases, with 10 bases left between them. The CDR3 reads CASSMAGRETQYF. CDR3 in DNA: TGTGCCAGTAGTATGGCAGGGAGGGAGACCCAGTACTTC.